A single sample gave rise to the 28 T cell receptor beta chains below, sequenced in a study of CD8+ T cells in alopecia areata. Extraction of RNA preceded its reverse transcription into cDNA, which served as the sequencing template. TCRdb's table, derived via immunoSEQ multiplex PCR, lists solely in-frame clones and lacks some. The table has 150,000 or so clones, over 45% seen once; the top ten hold around 7%. Material for sequencing was CD4+ T cells sorted from blood. These receptors all come from a human donor with alopecia areata.

This clone was detected a few times. The chain combines TRBV29-1 with TRBJ1-4; possibly TRBD1 for D (5 bases). V lost 6 bases to trimming and J lost 3 bases, with 14 bases between them. CDR1 and CDR2 (germline): SQVTM, ANQGSEA. There are 14 residues in the CDR3. The CDR3 nucleotides read TGCAGCGTGGCGACGGGACCGGCTAATGAAAAACTGTTTTTT. Protein: CSVATGPANEKLFF. Looking up the rest from reference TRBV29-1 and TRBJ1-4 gives the full variable domain: SAVISQKPSRDICQRGTSLTIQCQVDSQVTMMFWYRQQPGQSLTLIATANQGSEATYESGFVIDKFPISRPNLTFSTLTVSNMSPEDSSIYLCSVATGPANEKLFFGSGTQLSVL.

The chain links TRBV30 to TRBJ2-1; tentative D call: TRBD2 (5 bases). Germline CDR1 and CDR2: GTSNPN and SVGIG (reference sequence). V was pared by 4 bases and J by 8 bases, with 15 bases between. The CDR3 extends over 13 amino acids. DNA for the CDR3: TGTGCCTGGACGGCGGGTTTCGGGTATGAGCAGTTCTTC. Protein: CAWTAGFGYEQFF.

This clone was seen only once. The rearrangement joins TRBV5-6 to TRBJ2-3; D is perhaps TRBD2 (6 bases). Germline CDR1 and CDR2: SGHDT and YYEEEE. Trimming pared 4 bases from V and 1 base from J, leaving 25 bases between. This CDR3 contains 19 residues. CDR3 loop: CASSRDTREKVTGTDTQYF. CDR3 sequence (DNA): TGTGCCAGCAGCCGTGACACCCGGGAGAAGGTCACGGGCACAGATACGCAGTATTTT.

This chain links TRBV19 with TRBJ1-3; D is unresolved. CDR1 and CDR2 (germline): LNHDA, SQIVND (reference sequence). The germline V and J ends were trimmed by 6 bases and 2 bases, with 8 bases remaining between them. CDR3 length: 13 residues. The chain's CDR3 is CASRINTGNTIYF. DNA of the CDR3: TGTGCCAGTAGAATAAATACTGGAAACACCATATATTTT.

This clone was recorded a few times. The chain carries TRBV30 and TRBJ2-7; D could derive from TRBD1 or TRBD2 (5 bases each). This CDR3 has 13 amino acids. CDR1 and CDR2 (germline): GTSNPN, SVGIG (reference sequence). The V gene lost 3 bases and the J gene lost 4 bases, with 13 bases spanning the gap. CDR3: CAWRPGTTYEQYF. CDR3 bases: TGTGCCTGGAGGCCCGGGACGACATACGAGCAGTACTTC.

This chain joins TRBV5-1 and TRBJ1-1; 7 nucleotides align to TRBD1. The CDR3 loop spans 14 amino acids. CDR1 and CDR2 from the germline V gene are SGHRS and YFSETQ. Unmatched junction bases numbered 1, after V lost 1 base and J lost 1 base. CDR3 sequence (DNA): TGCGCCAGCAGCTTGAGGACAGGGAACACTGAAGCTTTCTTT. It yields the protein CASSLRTGNTEAFF.

CDR3 in amino acids: CAWSVLHGYTF. The CDR3 coding sequence is TGTGCCTGGAGTGTATTGCATGGCTACACCTTC. The chain is built from TRBV30 and TRBJ1-2; no clear D. This CDR3 is built from 11 residues. Germline CDR1 GTSNPN, CDR2 SVGIG (reference sequence). Trimming took off 0 bases at V and 6 bases at J, with 5 bases between the two ends.

The chain joins TRBV5-1 to TRBJ1-1; D uncertain. Germline V gene data show CDR1 as SGHRS and CDR2 as YFSETQ. The CDR3 sequence is 14 residues long. V was clipped by 0 bases and J by 0 bases, with 6 bases between them. The CDR3 spells CASSLVGMNTEAFF. In DNA, the CDR3 is TGCGCCAGCAGCTTGGTAGGGATGAACACTGAAGCTTTCTTT. The full variable domain, completed using reference TRBV5-1 and TRBJ1-1, is KAGVTQTPRYLIKTRGQQVTLSCSPISGHRSVSWYQQTPGQGLQFLFEYFSETQRNKGNFPGRFSGRQFSNSRSEMNVSTLELGDSALYLCASSLVGMNTEAFFGQGTRLTVV.

The sample holds one count of this clone. The chain is built from TRBV5-1 and TRBJ1-2; no clear D gene. Looked up from germline, CDR1 is SGHRS and CDR2 is YFSETQ. The length of the CDR3 is 13 residues. V was cut by 0 bases and J by 2 bases, with 5 bases left in between. The CDR3 DNA reads as TGCGCCAGCAGCTTGGGAACAAACTATGGCTACACCTTC. It is translated as CASSLGTNYGYTF. Filled out from reference TRBV5-1 and TRBJ1-2, the complete variable domain reads KAGVTQTPRYLIKTRGQQVTLSCSPISGHRSVSWYQQTPGQGLQFLFEYFSETQRNKGNFPGRFSGRQFSNSRSEMNVSTLELGDSALYLCASSLGTNYGYTFGSGTRLTVV.

J is TRBJ1-2 and V is TRBV29-1, with a weak D call TRBD1 (6 bases). Per the germline V gene, CDR1 is SQVTM and CDR2 is ANQGSEA. This CDR3 region has 15 residues. V lost 6 bases, J lost 7 bases, and 24 bases lay in between. This CDR3 is CSVPRDNFGTRGYTF. The CDR3 DNA is TGCAGCGTCCCCCGGGACAACTTCGGTACTCGTGGCTACACCTTC.

This rearrangement joins TRBV19 to TRBJ2-7; no reliable D call. This CDR3 region has 16 residues. Trimming stripped 4 bases from V and 1 base from J, with 17 bases between. Germline V CDR1 and CDR2: LNHDA, SQIVND (reference sequence). The CDR3 DNA follows: TGTGCCAGTAGTACCTCGCCCGGAGTCCCGTCCTACGAGCAGTACTTC. Its translation is CASSTSPGVPSYEQYF. Drawing the rest from reference TRBV19 and TRBJ2-7, the complete variable domain is DGGITQSPKYLFRKEGQNVTLSCEQNLNHDAMYWYRQDPGQGLRLIYYSQIVNDFQKGDIAEGYSVSREKKESFPLTVTSAQKNPTAFYLCASSTSPGVPSYEQYFGPGTRLTVT.

This clone showed up just a few times. The genes are TRBV5-1 and TRBJ2-1, with a tentative D call TRBD2 (6 bases). CDR3 length: 14 residues. The V end was cut by 5 bases, the J end by 4 bases, with 13 bases between. Germline CDR1 SGHRS, CDR2 YFSETQ. The CDR3 protein is CASRVEEGYNEQFF. For the CDR3, the DNA is TGCGCCAGCAGGGTGGAGGAGGGGTACAATGAGCAGTTCTTC. Combining the CDR3 with reference TRBV5-1 and TRBJ2-1 gives the whole variable domain KAGVTQTPRYLIKTRGQQVTLSCSPISGHRSVSWYQQTPGQGLQFLFEYFSETQRNKGNFPGRFSGRQFSNSRSEMNVSTLELGDSALYLCASRVEEGYNEQFFGPGTRLTVL.

The chain combines TRBV6-5 with TRBJ2-2; no definite D call. Trimming cost V 8 bases and J 1 base, with 8 bases left between them. Germline V CDR1 and CDR2: MNHEY, SVGAGI. This CDR3 is built from 13 residues. DNA for the CDR3: TGTGCCAGCTCCAGGAGGAACACCGGGGAGCTGTTTTTT. It specifies CASSRRNTGELFF.

The chain employs TRBV29-1 and TRBJ2-2; 9 bases are shared with TRBD1. The CDR3 length is 16 residues. Germline V gives CDR1 SQVTM, CDR2 ANQGSEA. V lost 4 bases and J lost 1; bases outside the gene matches: 7. The CDR3 is CSVGNRGHWNTGELFF. The CDR3 nucleotides are TGCAGCGTTGGAAACAGGGGGCATTGGAACACCGGGGAGCTGTTTTTT.

The chain couples TRBV29-1 to TRBJ1-1; a weak D match, TRBD1 (5 bases). The CDR3 is 12 amino acids. V lost 7 bases and J lost 4, with 13 bases in between. The germline V gene encodes CDR1 SQVTM and CDR2 ANQGSEA. CDR3 coding DNA: TGCAGCGGATCAGGGAGGAGCACTGAAGCTTTCTTT. Its translation is CSGSGRSTEAFF. The complete variable domain, with remaining parts taken from reference TRBV29-1 and TRBJ1-1, reads SAVISQKPSRDICQRGTSLTIQCQVDSQVTMMFWYRQQPGQSLTLIATANQGSEATYESGFVIDKFPISRPNLTFSTLTVSNMSPEDSSIYLCSGSGRSTEAFFGQGTRLTVV.

The chain combines TRBV29-1 with TRBJ2-1; no definite D call. V lost 0 bases, J lost 8 bases, and 5 bases lay in between. From germline, CDR1 is SQVTM and CDR2 ANQGSEA. The CDR3 contains 11 residues. The CDR3 DNA sequence: TGCAGCGTTGAAGAGGCCCATGAGCAGTTCTTC. Residues: CSVEEAHEQFF.

The chain carries TRBV29-1 and TRBJ2-3; 13 nucleotides line up with TRBD2. Germline assignment: CDR1 SQVTM and CDR2 ANQGSEA. CDR3 size: 18 residues. The J segment lost 1 base and the V segment lost 2 bases, leaving 9 bases of the junction unmatched. DNA of the CDR3: TGCAGCGTTGAAAGACTAGCGGGAGGTTCCTTGCGCACAGATACGCAGTATTTT. It codes for CSVERLAGGSLRTDTQYF.

This clone was counted only a few times. The V gene is TRBV14, the J gene TRBJ2-7; 8 bases match TRBD2. CDR3 length equals 13 residues. The J segment lost 6 bases and the V segment lost 8 bases, leaving 9 bases of the junction unmatched. CDR1 SGHDN and CDR2 FVKESK come from the germline V gene. CDR3 sequence reads: CASPRLAHPEQYF. In DNA form, the CDR3 reads TGTGCCAGCCCAAGACTAGCGCACCCCGAGCAGTACTTC.

A few counts support this clone. The chain recombines TRBV29-1 with TRBJ1-2; 10 bases are shared with TRBD1. Germline V CDR1 and CDR2: SQVTM, ANQGSEA. The CDR3 extends over 12 amino acids. V dropped 7 bases and J dropped 7; count of bases not matched to a gene: 6. The CDR3 DNA follows: TGCAGCGCCCGGACAGGGGGTAGTGGCTACACCTTC. Translated, it gives CSARTGGSGYTF.

This clone was seen a few times. The genes are TRBV7-9 and TRBJ2-5; 8 bases line up with TRBD1. Per the germline V gene, CDR1 is SEHNR and CDR2 is FQNEAQ (reference sequence). The CDR3 has 15 amino acids. After removal of 3 bases from V and 5 bases from J, the junction contained 8 bases not matched to a gene. The DNA for the CDR3 is TGTGCCAGCAGCTTGCCGGACAGGGTACGCGAGACCCAGTACTTC. This codes for CASSLPDRVRETQYF.

J is TRBJ1-1 and V is TRBV28; perhaps TRBD1 as D (6 bases). The CDR3 is 13 amino acids. CDR1 MDHEN and CDR2 SYDVKM come from the germline V gene. With 8 bases removed from V and 1 base from J, the gap between germline ends came to 11 bases. CDR3 bases: TGTGCCAGCCGTGAGGGGGGGAACACTGAAGCTTTCTTT. Protein product: CASREGGNTEAFF.

The CDR3 nucleotides are TGTGCTTCACGTCAGGCAGGGCAAGAGACCCAGTACTTC. This translates into CASRQAGQETQYF. This chain links TRBV12-5 with TRBJ2-5, with D maybe TRBD1 (5 bases). Trimming left V 11 bases short and J 2 bases short, with 15 bases between. CDR1 LGHNT and CDR2 FRNRAP come from the germline V gene. This CDR3 contains 13 residues.

This clone was detected once. DNA of the CDR3: TGCAGCGCCACCGGGACAGGTGGGACTGAAGCTTTCTTT. As protein: CSATGTGGTEAFF. V gene TRBV29-1 combines with J gene TRBJ1-1, with 8 bases aligning to TRBD1. V dropped 7 bases and J dropped 5; count of bases not matched to a gene: 9. In germline, CDR1 is SQVTM, CDR2 ANQGSEA. The length of the CDR3 is 13 residues.

V and J are TRBV7-9 and TRBJ2-2; 7 positions agree with TRBD1. This CDR3 region has 15 residues. V trimming: 4 bases; J trimming: 4 bases; junction bases outside the gene matches: 6. Germline V gene data show CDR1 as SEHNR and CDR2 as FQNEAQ (reference sequence). The CDR3, as DNA: TGTGCCAGCAGCTCGGGACAGACCGGCACCGGGGAGCTGTTTTTT. This translates into CASSSGQTGTGELFF.

J is TRBJ2-1 and V is TRBV28, with 9 bases lining up with TRBD2. V lost 7 bases and J lost 7; bases outside the gene matches: 11. Germline CDR1 and CDR2: MDHEN and SYDVKM. CDR3 length equals 15 residues. Here the CDR3 reads CASTAGGGFVNEQFF. CDR3 sequence (DNA): TGTGCCAGCACGGCGGGAGGGGGGTTTGTAAATGAGCAGTTCTTC. The complete variable domain, with remaining parts taken from reference TRBV28 and TRBJ2-1, reads DVKVTQSSRYLVKRTGEKVFLECVQDMDHENMFWYRQDPGLGLRLIYFSYDVKMKEKGDIPEGYSVSREKKERFSLILESASTNQTSMYLCASTAGGGFVNEQFFGPGTRLTVL.

This clone was observed a handful of times. The chain combines TRBV29-1 with TRBJ1-1, with D possibly TRBD1 on 5 matching bases. Deletions cut 4 bases from V and 0 bases from J, with 9 bases between. Germline loops: CDR1 SQVTM, CDR2 ANQGSEA. The CDR3 has 13 amino acids. This CDR3 reads CSVGGRMNTEAFF. The DNA for the CDR3 is TGCAGCGTTGGGGGGAGAATGAACACTGAAGCTTTCTTT.

This clone was counted a single time. This chain joins TRBV9 and TRBJ2-1; D is unresolved. This CDR3 has 13 residues. V was shortened by 4 bases and J by 8 bases, with 13 bases between the two germline ends. Germline loops: CDR1 SGDLS, CDR2 YYNGEE. CDR3 sequence reads: CASSSRSRDEQFF. The CDR3 coding sequence is TGTGCCAGCAGCTCCCGCTCTAGGGATGAGCAGTTCTTC. The whole variable domain, remainder taken from reference TRBV9 and TRBJ2-1, is DSGVTQTPKHLITATGQRVTLRCSPRSGDLSVYWYQQSLDQGLQFLIQYYNGEERAKGNILERFSAQQFPDLHSELNLSSLELGDSALYFCASSSRSRDEQFFGPGTRLTVL.

This clone was counted a single time. This chain links TRBV5-6 with TRBJ1-2, with TRBD1 identical over 11 bases. The CDR3 runs to 14 residues. Trimming cost V 3 bases and J 7 bases; bases outside gene matches: 5. CDR1 is SGHDT, CDR2 YYEEEE, per germline. CDR3 region: CASSSRTGGGGYTF. CDR3 sequence (DNA): TGTGCCAGCAGCTCTCGGACAGGGGGCGGTGGCTACACCTTC.